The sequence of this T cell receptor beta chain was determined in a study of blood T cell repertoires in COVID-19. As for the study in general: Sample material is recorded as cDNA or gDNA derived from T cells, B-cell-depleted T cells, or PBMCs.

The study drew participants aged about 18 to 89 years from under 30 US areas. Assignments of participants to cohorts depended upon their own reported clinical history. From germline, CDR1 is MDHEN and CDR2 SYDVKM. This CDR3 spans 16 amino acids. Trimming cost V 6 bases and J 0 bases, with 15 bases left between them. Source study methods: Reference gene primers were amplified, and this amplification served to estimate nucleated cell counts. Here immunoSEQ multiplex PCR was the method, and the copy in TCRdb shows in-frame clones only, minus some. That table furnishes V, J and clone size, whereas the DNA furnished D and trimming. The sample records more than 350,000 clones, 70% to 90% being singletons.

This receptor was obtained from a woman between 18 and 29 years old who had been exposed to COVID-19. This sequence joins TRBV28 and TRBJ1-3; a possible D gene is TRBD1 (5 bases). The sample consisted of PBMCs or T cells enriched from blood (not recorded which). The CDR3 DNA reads TGTGCCAGCAGCCGACCCCCACAGGTCTCTGGAAACACCATATATTTT. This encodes CASSRPPQVSGNTIYF.